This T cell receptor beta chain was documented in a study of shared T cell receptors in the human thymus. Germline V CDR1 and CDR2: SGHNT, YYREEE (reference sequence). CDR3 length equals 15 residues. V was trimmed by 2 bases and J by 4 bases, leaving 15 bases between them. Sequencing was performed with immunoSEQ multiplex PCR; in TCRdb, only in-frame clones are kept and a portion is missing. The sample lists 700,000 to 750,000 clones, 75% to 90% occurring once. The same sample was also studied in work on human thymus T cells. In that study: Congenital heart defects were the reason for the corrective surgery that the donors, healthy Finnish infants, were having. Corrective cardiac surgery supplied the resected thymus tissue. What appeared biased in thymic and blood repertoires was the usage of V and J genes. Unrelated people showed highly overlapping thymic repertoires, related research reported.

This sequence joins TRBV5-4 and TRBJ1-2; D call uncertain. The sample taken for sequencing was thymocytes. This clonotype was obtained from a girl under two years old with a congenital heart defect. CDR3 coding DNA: TGTGCCAGCAGCTTACGAGATGACACCTCCTATGGCTACACCTTC. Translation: CASSLRDDTSYGYTF.